This T cell receptor beta chain was documented in a study of T cell changes during pregnancy in multiple sclerosis. Libraries were prepared by immunoSEQ multiplex PCR; TCRdb keeps only in-frame clonotypes and omits some of them. The table shows over 20,000 clones, with roughly nine tenths occurring only once. From germline, CDR1 is SGHRS and CDR2 YFSETQ. The CDR3 extends over 17 amino acids. V trimming: 0 bases; J trimming: 0 bases; junction bases outside the gene matches: 7. V usage is TRBV5-1 and J usage is TRBJ2-7, with 9 bases that match TRBD2. The TCR originated in a female donor in good health, enrolled as a control in a pregnancy study. The sequences come from CD4+ T cells from peripheral blood mononuclear cells, collected in the third trimester of pregnancy. CDR3 sequence reads: CASSLGTGLASSYEQYF. In nucleotides, the CDR3 is TGCGCCAGCAGCTTGGGAACGGGACTAGCCTCCTCCTACGAGCAGTACTTC.